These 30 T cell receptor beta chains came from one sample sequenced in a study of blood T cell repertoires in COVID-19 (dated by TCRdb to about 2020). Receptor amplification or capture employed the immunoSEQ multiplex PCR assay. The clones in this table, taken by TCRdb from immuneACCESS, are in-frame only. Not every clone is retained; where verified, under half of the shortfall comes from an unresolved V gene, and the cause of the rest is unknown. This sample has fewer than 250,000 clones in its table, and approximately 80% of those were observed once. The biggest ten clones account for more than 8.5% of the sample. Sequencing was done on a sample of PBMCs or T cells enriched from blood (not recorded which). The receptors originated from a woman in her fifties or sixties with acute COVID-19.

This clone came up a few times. Written as DNA, the CDR3 is TGCAGCGTGGAACAGGGGATCACTGAAGCTTTCTTT. Protein: CSVEQGITEAFF. The rearrangement links TRBV29-1 to TRBJ1-1, with 7 bases identical to TRBD1. Germline V lookup: CDR1 SQVTM, CDR2 ANQGSEA. The V and J ends lost 6 bases and 4 bases, in that order; junction bases with no gene match: 5. The CDR3 loop spans 12 amino acids. The variable domain in full, with the rest retrieved from reference TRBV29-1 and TRBJ1-1, is SAVISQKPSRDICQRGTSLTIQCQVDSQVTMMFWYRQQPGQSLTLIATANQGSEATYESGFVIDKFPISRPNLTFSTLTVSNMSPEDSSIYLCSVEQGITEAFFGQGTRLTVV.

The DNA of the CDR3 is TGTGCCAGCAGCCCCGGGGCGGGGGGGCAGTACACCGGGGAGCTGTTTTTT. This translates into CASSPGAGGQYTGELFF. The V and J genes are TRBV7-2 and TRBJ2-2, with 9 bases lining up with TRBD2. Trimming removed 5 bases from V and 3 bases from J; junction bases left unmatched: 10. Looked up from germline, CDR1 is SGHTA and CDR2 is FQGNSA. The CDR3 is made up of 17 amino acids.

Here the CDR3 DNA reads TGTGCCAGCAGTAAAATTGCGGGTCCACTTGAAGCTTTCTTT. This gives the protein CASSKIAGPLEAFF. J is TRBJ1-1 and V is TRBV28; D is ambiguous. Germline-derived CDR1 and CDR2 are MDHEN and SYDVKM. The V and J ends lost 5 bases and 7 bases respectively, with 17 bases between them. This CDR3 comprises 14 residues. Based on the CDR3 plus reference TRBV28 and TRBJ1-1, the full variable domain is DVKVTQSSRYLVKRTGEKVFLECVQDMDHENMFWYRQDPGLGLRLIYFSYDVKMKEKGDIPEGYSVSREKKERFSLILESASTNQTSMYLCASSKIAGPLEAFFGQGTRLTVV.

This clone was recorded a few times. CDR3 sequence: CASSGPRDEQYF. The CDR3 coding sequence is TGTGCCAGCAGCGGCCCTAGAGACGAGCAGTACTTC. The chain joins TRBV7-9 to TRBJ2-7; D remains ambiguous. CDR3 length: 12 amino acids. Deletions cut 5 bases from V and 5 bases from J, with 10 bases between. Looked up from germline, CDR1 is SEHNR and CDR2 is FQNEAQ (reference sequence).

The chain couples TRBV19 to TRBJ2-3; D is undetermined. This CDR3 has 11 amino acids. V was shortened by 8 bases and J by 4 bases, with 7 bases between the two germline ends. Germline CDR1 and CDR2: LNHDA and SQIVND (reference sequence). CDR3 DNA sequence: TGTGCCAGTTCCATTTCAGATACGCAGTATTTT. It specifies CASSISDTQYF. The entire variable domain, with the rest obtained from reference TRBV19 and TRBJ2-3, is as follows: DGGITQSPKYLFRKEGQNVTLSCEQNLNHDAMYWYRQDPGQGLRLIYYSQIVNDFQKGDIAEGYSVSREKKESFPLTVTSAQKNPTAFYLCASSISDTQYFGPGTRLTVL.

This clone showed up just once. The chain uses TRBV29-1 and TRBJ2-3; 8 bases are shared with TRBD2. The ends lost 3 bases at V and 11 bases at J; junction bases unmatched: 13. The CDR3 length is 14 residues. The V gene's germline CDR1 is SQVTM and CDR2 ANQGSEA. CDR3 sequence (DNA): TGCAGCGTTGACGCCTCCGGGACTAGTAACTGGCAGTATTTT. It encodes CSVDASGTSNWQYF.

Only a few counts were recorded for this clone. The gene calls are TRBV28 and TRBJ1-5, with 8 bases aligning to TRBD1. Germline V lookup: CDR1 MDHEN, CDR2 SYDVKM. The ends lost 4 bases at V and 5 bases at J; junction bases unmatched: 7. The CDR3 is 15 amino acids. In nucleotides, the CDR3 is TGTGCCAGCAGTTCCGGGACAGGTCCCCATCAGCCCCAGCATTTT. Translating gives CASSSGTGPHQPQHF.

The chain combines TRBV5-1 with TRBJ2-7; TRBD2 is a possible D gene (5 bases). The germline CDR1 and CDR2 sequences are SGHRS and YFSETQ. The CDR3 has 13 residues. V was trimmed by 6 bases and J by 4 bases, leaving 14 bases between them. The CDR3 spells CASKSSAEYEQYF. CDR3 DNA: TGCGCCAGCAAATCGTCAGCGGAGTACGAGCAGTACTTC. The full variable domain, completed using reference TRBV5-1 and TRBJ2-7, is KAGVTQTPRYLIKTRGQQVTLSCSPISGHRSVSWYQQTPGQGLQFLFEYFSETQRNKGNFPGRFSGRQFSNSRSEMNVSTLELGDSALYLCASKSSAEYEQYFGPGTRLTVT.

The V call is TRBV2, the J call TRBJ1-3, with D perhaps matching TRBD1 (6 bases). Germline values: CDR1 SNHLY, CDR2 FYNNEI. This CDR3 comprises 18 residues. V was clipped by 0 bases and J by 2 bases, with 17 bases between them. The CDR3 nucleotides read TGTGCCAGCAGTGAAGCTTGGGACACACCTGGCCCTGGAAACACCATATATTTT. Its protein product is CASSEAWDTPGPGNTIYF.

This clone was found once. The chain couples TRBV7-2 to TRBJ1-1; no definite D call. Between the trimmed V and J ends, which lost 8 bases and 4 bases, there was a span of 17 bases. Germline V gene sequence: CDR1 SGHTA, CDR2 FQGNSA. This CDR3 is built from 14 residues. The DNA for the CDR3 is TGTGCCAGCTGCCGCATACAAGCGGGCACTGAAGCTTTCTTT. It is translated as CASCRIQAGTEAFF.

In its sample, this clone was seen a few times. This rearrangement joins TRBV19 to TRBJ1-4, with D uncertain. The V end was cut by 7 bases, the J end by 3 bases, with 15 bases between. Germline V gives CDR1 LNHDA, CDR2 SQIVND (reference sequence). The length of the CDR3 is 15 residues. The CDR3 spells CASIAAGPPNEKLFF. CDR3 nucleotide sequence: TGTGCCAGTATCGCCGCAGGTCCGCCTAATGAAAAACTGTTTTTT.

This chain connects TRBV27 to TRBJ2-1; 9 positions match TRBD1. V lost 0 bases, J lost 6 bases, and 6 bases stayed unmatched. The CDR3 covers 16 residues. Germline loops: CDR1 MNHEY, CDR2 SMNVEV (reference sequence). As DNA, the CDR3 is TGTGCCAGCAGTTTATCCGGGACAGGGACAACCAATGAGCAGTTCTTC. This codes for CASSLSGTGTTNEQFF.

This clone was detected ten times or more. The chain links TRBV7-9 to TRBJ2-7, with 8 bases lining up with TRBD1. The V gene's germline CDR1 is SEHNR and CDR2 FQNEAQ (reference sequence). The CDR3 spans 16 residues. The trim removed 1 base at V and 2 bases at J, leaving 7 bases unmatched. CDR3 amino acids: CASSLVLTGGTYEQYF. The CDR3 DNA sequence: TGTGCCAGCAGCTTAGTACTAACAGGGGGGACCTACGAGCAGTACTTC.

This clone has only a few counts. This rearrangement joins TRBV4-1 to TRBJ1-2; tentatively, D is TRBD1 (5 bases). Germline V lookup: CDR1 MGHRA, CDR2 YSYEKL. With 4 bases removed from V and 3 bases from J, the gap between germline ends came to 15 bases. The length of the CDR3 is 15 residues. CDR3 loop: CASSLEDTGYYGYTF. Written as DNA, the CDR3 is TGCGCCAGCAGCCTAGAGGACACAGGCTACTATGGCTACACCTTC.

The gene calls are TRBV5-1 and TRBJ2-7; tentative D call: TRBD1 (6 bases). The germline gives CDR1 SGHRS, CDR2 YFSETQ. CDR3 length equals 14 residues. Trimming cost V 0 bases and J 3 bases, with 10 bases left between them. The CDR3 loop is CASSLGRGGYEQYF. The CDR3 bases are TGCGCCAGCAGCTTGGGGCGAGGGGGCTACGAGCAGTACTTC.

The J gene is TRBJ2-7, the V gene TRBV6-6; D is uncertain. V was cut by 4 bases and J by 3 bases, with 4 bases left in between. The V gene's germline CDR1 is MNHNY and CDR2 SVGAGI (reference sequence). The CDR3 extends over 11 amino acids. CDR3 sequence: CASSSLYEQYF. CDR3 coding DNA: TGTGCCAGCAGTTCCCTCTACGAGCAGTACTTC.

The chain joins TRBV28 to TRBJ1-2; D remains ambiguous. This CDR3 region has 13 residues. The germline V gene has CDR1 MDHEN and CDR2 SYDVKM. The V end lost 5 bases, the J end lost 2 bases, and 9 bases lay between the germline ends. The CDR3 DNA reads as TGTGCCAGCAGTCAAACTCCCAACTATGGCTACACCTTC. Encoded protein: CASSQTPNYGYTF.

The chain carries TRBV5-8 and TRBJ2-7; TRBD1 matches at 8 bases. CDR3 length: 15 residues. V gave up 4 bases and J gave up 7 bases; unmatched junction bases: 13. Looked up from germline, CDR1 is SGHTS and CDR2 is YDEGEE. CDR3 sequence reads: CASSLRTGTGREQYF. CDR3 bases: TGTGCCAGCAGCCTTCGAACCGGGACAGGCCGGGAGCAGTACTTC.

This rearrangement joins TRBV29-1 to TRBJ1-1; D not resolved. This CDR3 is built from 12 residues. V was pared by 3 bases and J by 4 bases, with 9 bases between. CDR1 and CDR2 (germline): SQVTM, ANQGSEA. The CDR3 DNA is TGCAGCGTTGAGTCTAGTGCCACTGAAGCTTTCTTT. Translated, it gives CSVESSATEAFF.

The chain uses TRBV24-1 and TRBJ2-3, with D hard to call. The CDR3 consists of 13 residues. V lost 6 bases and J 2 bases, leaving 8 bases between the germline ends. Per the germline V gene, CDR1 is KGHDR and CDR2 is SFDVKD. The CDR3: CATSHPNTDTQYF. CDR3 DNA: TGTGCCACCAGTCATCCCAACACAGATACGCAGTATTTT.

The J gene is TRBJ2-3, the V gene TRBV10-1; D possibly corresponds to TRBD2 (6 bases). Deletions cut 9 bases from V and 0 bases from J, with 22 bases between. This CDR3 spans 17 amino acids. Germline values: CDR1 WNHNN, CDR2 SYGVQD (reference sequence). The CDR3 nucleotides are TGCGCCAGGCCGGTGGGAGGAAGCGGGTCTAGCACAGATACGCAGTATTTT. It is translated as CARPVGGSGSSTDTQYF.

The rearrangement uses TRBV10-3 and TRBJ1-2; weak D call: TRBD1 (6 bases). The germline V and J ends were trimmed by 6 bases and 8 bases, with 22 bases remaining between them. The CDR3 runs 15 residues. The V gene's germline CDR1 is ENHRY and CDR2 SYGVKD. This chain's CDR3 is CAIRITDRWAGGYTF. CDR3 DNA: TGTGCCATCAGGATTACGGACAGATGGGCTGGGGGCTACACCTTC.

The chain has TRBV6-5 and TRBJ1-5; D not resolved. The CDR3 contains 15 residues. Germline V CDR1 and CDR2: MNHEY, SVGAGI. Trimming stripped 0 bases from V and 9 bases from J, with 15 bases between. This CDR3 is CASSYSRVGDGPQHF. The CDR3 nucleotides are TGTGCCAGCAGTTACTCGAGGGTGGGAGATGGGCCCCAGCATTTT.

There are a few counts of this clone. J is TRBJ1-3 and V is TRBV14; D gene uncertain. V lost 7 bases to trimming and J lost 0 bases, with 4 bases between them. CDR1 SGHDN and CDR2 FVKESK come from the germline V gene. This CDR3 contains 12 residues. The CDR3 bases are TGTGCCAGCACCCGCTCTGGAAACACCATATATTTT. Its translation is CASTRSGNTIYF.

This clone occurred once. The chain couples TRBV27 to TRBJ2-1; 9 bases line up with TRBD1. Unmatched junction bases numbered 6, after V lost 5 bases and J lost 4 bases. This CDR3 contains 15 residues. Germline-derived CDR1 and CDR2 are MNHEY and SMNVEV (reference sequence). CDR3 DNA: TGTGCCAGCAGTCCGGACAGGGGAGGGTACAATGAGCAGTTCTTC. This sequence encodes CASSPDRGGYNEQFF.

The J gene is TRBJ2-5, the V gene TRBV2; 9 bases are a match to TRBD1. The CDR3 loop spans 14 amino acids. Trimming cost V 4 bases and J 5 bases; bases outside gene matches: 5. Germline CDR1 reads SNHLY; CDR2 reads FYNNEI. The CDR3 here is CASSARTGAETQYF. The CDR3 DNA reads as TGTGCCAGCAGTGCCCGGACAGGGGCGGAGACCCAGTACTTC.

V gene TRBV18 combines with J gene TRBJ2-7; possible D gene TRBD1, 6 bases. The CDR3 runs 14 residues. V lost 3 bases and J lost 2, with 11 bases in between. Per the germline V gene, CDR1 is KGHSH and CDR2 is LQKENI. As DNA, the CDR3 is TGTGCCAGCTCACCTGGACAGATAGCCTACGAGCAGTACTTC. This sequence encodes CASSPGQIAYEQYF.

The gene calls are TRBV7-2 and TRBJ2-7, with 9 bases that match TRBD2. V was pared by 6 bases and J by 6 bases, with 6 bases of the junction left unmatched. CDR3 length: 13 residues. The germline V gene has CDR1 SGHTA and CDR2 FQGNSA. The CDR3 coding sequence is TGTGCCAGCAGGAGGGCTAGCGGGACCGAGCAGTACTTC. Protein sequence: CASRRASGTEQYF. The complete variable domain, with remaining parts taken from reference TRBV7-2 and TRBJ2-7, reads GAGVSQSPSNKVTEKGKDVELRCDPISGHTALYWYRQSLGQGLEFLIYFQGNSAPDKSGLPSDRFSAERTGGSVSTLTIQRTQQEDSAVYLCASRRASGTEQYFGPGTRLTVT.

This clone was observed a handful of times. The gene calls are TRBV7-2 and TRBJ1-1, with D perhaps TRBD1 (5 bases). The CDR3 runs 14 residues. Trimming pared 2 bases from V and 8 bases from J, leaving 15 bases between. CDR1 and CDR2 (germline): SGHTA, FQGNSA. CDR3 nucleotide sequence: TGTGCCAGCAGCTTAACCCAGGGTAGTTTAGAAGCTTTCTTT. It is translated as CASSLTQGSLEAFF.

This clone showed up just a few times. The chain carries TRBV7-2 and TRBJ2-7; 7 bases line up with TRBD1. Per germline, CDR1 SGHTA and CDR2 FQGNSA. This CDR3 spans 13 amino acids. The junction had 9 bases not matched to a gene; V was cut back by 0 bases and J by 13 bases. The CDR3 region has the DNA TGTGCCAGCAGCTTAGCCGCTTCGACAGGGCTATACTTC. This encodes CASSLAASTGLYF.